The T cell receptor (beta chain) described here comes from a study of T cells in Graves' hyperthyroidism and ophthalmopathy (dated by TCRdb to about 2019). Some background on the complete study: Peripheral blood samples were taken at initial diagnosis, before any treatment was given. A discovery cohort of approximately 97 patients, about 40 with Graves' ophthalmopathy and about 58 with stable Graves' hyperthyroidism, was used to find distinguishing TCR V-J signatures. Prospective prediction of ophthalmopathy was tested in an independent validation cohort of fewer than 20 hyperthyroidism patients and some 17 patients who later progressed to ophthalmopathy. For training and testing, the 100 or so patients in the discovery cohort were randomly divided in a 7:3 ratio. In more than 5 Graves' hyperthyroidism patients, the study also compared T-cell repertoires from thyroid tissue with T-cell repertoires from blood. Once sampling was done, hyperthyroidism patients were given methimazole at a starting dose of 30 mg daily, whereas ophthalmopathy patients were given high-dose intravenous methylprednisolone. According to the paper, TCR Vbeta CDR3 sequencing was carried out on 135 peripheral blood samples, which came from 40 to 45 ophthalmopathy, around 75 hyperthyroidism and approximately 17 progressor patients. General findings and caveats noted by the study authors: Most expanded thyroid clonotypes (frequency above 0.001) were also found in blood, which suggests that blood repertoires may mirror thyroid immune responses. Sample size was not statistically predetermined, and blinding of investigators to group allocation was not performed. A 13 V-J signature model separated ophthalmopathy from stable hyperthyroidism, with approximately 86% sensitivity and roughly 82% specificity in cross-validation and 80%/75% in testing. In validation, progression to ophthalmopathy was predicted by the model with nearly 71% sensitivity and roughly 72% specificity, a median of about 6 months before onset.

Stable Graves' hyperthyroidism was defined as no progression to ophthalmopathy during 18 months of follow-up. The hyperthyroidism patients were between 18 and 65 years old and newly diagnosed, with a disease duration of less than 2 months. The study excluded patients with uncontrolled infections, other autoimmune diseases, pregnancy or lactation. Clinical symptoms, serum thyroxine and TRAb, thyroid ultrasound, and orbital computed tomography formed the basis for the diagnoses. Ficoll-Paque density gradient centrifugation was used to isolate PBMCs from around 10 ml of fresh peripheral blood. Total RNA was extracted with Trizol reagent, and quality was checked on an Agilent 2100 Bioanalyzer. Many counts were recorded for this clonotype. Its specific antigen is unknown. Nothing much larger sits one base from this clone, and base qualities are not available. The TCR beta CDR3 regions were amplified from RNA transcripts. The TCR CDR3 was subjected to a first round of RT-PCR using the HTBI primer set and the Qiagen OneStep RT-PCR kit. Libraries were constructed in a second round of multiplex PCR, after which size selection and purification were performed. Libraries were sequenced paired-end with 100 bp reads on an Illumina HiSeq2000. The original pipeline was this. SOAPnuke was used to process the raw data, with reads discarded if the reads contained adapters or uncalled bases, had a mean Phred below 15, or lacked an exact constant-primer or identifier match. High-quality paired reads were merged with COPE v1.2.5, and unique nucleotide sequences were defined as clonotypes. MiTCR v1.1 was used to align the clonotypes against IMGT TRBV, TRBD and TRBJ reference segments. The analysis was restricted to V-J combinations with a frequency above 0.0001, which together covered about 99% of the repertoires. A TCS score was defined as the ratio of F50 (clonal expansion) to E x V (chaos), with BLOSUM62-based TCRdist applied between CDR3 peptides within each V-J. Welch's t-statistics and random forest reduced around 520 V-J features to about 12, which were used in a naive Bayes classifier (R e1071). TCRdb redid the processing of the public reads, applying fastp at Q25 and MiXCR, and retained in-frame beta chains. Here each entry gathers all rows of one CDR3 protein and keeps the most common genes and DNA. These V and J calls originate from TCRdb's pipeline instead of the authors' own analysis. Recorded for this sample are a few hundred thousand distinct CDR3 sequences; around 21% of them occurred a single time. Approximately 26% of the sample is held by the ten biggest clonotypes.

Sequenced: blood. The clonotype comes from a man younger than 35 with Graves' hyperthyroidism.

The CDR3 reads CASSLMFRLRDTVPNTEAFF. The DNA sequence reads TGTGCCAGCAGTTTAATGTTCCGGTTACGGGACACCGTACCGAACACTGAAGCTTTCTTT. The chain was built from TRBV28 and TRBJ1-1; the D segment could be TRBD1, given 6 matching bases. The germline V gene yields MDHEN for CDR1 and SYDVKM for CDR2. The junction carries 26 bases between V and J, which are trimmed by 2 bases and 1 base respectively. Including cysteine and phenylalanine, the CDR3 has 20 amino acids. Only the CDR3 DNA stays, 60 bases, in frame from base 1.